This T cell receptor delta chain was captured in a study of gamma-delta T cells after stem cell transplantation (TCRdb year 2016). Measured from the cysteine to the phenylalanine, the CDR3 is 18 residues long. Only the CDR3 DNA is retained, 54 bases long and in frame from the first base. For this chain, trimming is 3 bases at the V end and 5 bases at the J end, and the number of junction bases without a gene match is 16. The germline V gene yields GEAIGNYY for CDR1 and EKD for CDR2. Of note for this clone: It has no known antigen specificity. TCRdb's protein, taken from a much larger clone, differs from this DNA's translation at residue 10, likely owing to a read error; the protein displayed comes from the DNA.

The library was made by RT-PCR. The sequencer was an Illumina MiSeq. Public reads were reanalyzed in TCRdb with CATT, and rows carrying the same DNA were merged afterwards. The sample table contains roughly 1,300 delta-chain clones; only one count was recorded for about 2.3% of them. The top ten clones comprise 25% to 40% of the sample. Sequencing was performed on gamma-delta T cells. The source of this sequence is a human donor. It is not recorded whose cells these are; they may come from a transplant donor. This receptor chain uses TRDV2 and TRDJ1; 11 bases in the middle match TRDD3. The DNA sequence follows: TGTGCCTGTGACGCGTACTGGGGGATATGCGGAGAAGGGGATAAACTCATCTTT. Translated, this gives CACDAYWGICGEGDKLIF.